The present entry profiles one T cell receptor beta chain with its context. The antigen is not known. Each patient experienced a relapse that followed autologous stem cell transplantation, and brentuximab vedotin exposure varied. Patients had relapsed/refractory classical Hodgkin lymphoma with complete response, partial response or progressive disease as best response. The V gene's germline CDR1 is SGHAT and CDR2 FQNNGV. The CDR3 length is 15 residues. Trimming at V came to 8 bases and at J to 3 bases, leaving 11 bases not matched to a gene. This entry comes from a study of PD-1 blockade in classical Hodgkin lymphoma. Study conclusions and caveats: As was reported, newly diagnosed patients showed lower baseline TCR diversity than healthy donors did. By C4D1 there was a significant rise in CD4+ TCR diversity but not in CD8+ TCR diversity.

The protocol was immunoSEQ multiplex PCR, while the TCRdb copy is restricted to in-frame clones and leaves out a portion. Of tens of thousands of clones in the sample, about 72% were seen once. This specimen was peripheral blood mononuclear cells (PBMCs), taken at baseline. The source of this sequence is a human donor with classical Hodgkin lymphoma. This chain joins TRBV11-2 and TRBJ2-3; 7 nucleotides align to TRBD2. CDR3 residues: CASVSGGSWTDTQYF. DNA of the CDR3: TGTGCCAGCGTCTCGGGCGGGAGTTGGACAGATACGCAGTATTTT.